This passage covers 28 T cell receptor beta chains from one sample sequenced in a study of blood T cell repertoires in COVID-19. Libraries were prepared by immunoSEQ multiplex PCR; TCRdb keeps only in-frame clonotypes and omits some of them. This table holds over 350,000 clones, more than 75% found once. The sample taken for sequencing was PBMCs or T cells enriched from blood (not recorded which). All receptors come from a woman aged 25 to 39 with acute COVID-19.

This rearrangement joins TRBV6-4 to TRBJ1-5; D is possibly TRBD1 (6 bases). In germline, CDR1 is MRHNA, CDR2 SNTAGT. Trimming stripped 8 bases from V and 0 bases from J, with 8 bases between. This CDR3 contains 13 residues. Written as DNA, the CDR3 is TGTGCCAGCTCCAGGGGTAGCAATCAGCCCCAGCATTTT. Translation gives CASSRGSNQPQHF.

CDR3 in amino acids: CASSHRQDSGNTIYF. CDR3 nucleotide sequence: TGTGCCAGCAGCCACCGACAGGACTCTGGAAACACCATATATTTT. The chain joins TRBV3-1 (or the pseudogene TRBV3-2) to TRBJ1-3; D is possibly TRBD1 (6 bases). The V and J ends lost 3 bases and 0 bases respectively, with 9 bases between them. Germline CDR1 reads LGHDT; CDR2 reads YNNKEL (reference sequence). The CDR3 consists of 15 residues.

Only a few counts were recorded for this clone. This chain uses TRBV6-4 with TRBJ2-2; D is perhaps TRBD1 (6 bases). The CDR3 covers 14 residues. Trimming removed 6 bases at V and 6 bases at J, with 14 bases between. The germline gives CDR1 MRHNA, CDR2 SNTAGT. This CDR3 is CASSRDPGAGELFF. CDR3 in DNA: TGTGCCAGCAGCCGGGACCCAGGGGCCGGGGAGCTGTTTTTT.

This chain uses TRBV4-1 with TRBJ2-7, with 10 nucleotides matching TRBD2. Losses at the gene ends were 2 bases for V and 1 base for J; bases not matched to a gene: 2. This CDR3 comprises 15 residues. Germline V gene data show CDR1 as MGHRA and CDR2 as YSYEKL. CDR3 in DNA: TGCGCCAGCAGCCAAACTAGCGGGGTATCCTACGAGCAGTACTTC. This gives the protein CASSQTSGVSYEQYF.

The rearrangement joins TRBV19 to TRBJ2-2; D not certain. With 5 bases removed from V and 6 bases from J, the gap between germline ends came to 13 bases. Germline V gene sequence: CDR1 LNHDA, CDR2 SQIVND (reference sequence). The CDR3 spans 14 residues. CDR3 sequence reads: CASSSWASSGELFF. The CDR3 region has the DNA TGTGCCAGTAGTTCCTGGGCTTCTTCCGGGGAGCTGTTTTTT.

A word on this clone: This may be a read error, as it is one base from a much larger clone. The rearrangement links TRBV19 to TRBJ1-4; possible D gene TRBD1, 5 bases. CDR3 length equals 15 residues. The V end was cut by 7 bases, the J end by 8 bases, with 20 bases between. From germline, CDR1 is LNHDA and CDR2 SQIVND (reference sequence). CDR3 coding DNA: TGTGCCAGTAATATTCGCGGGGGATTCGGAGAAAAACTGTTTTTT. Protein product: CASNIRGGFGEKLFF.

The V call is TRBV7-8, the J call TRBJ2-5; 14 nucleotides line up with TRBD2. Germline V gene sequence: CDR1 SGHVS, CDR2 FQNEAQ. The CDR3 has 16 amino acids. The J segment lost 4 bases and the V segment lost 5 bases, leaving 6 bases of the junction unmatched. The CDR3 loop reads CASSLRLAGGGETQYF. CDR3 bases: TGTGCCAGCAGCCTCCGACTAGCGGGGGGGGGAGAGACCCAGTACTTC.

The chain combines TRBV12-3 or TRBV12-4 with TRBJ1-2; 7 bases are shared with TRBD1. Germline trimming cut 5 bases from V and 6 bases from J; bases unmatched to any gene: 6. CDR3 length equals 13 residues. The CDR3, as DNA: TGTGCCAGCAGTAGGGGGCAATCTAATGGCTACACCTTC. It specifies CASSRGQSNGYTF.

The chain combines TRBV3-1 (or the pseudogene TRBV3-2) with TRBJ2-7; 13 nucleotides line up with TRBD2. Per germline, CDR1 LGHDT and CDR2 YNNKEL (reference sequence). The CDR3 spans 16 residues. The V gene end was trimmed by 7 bases and the J gene end by 2 bases; junction bases not matched to a gene: 8. CDR3 coding DNA: TGTGCCAGCACCCGGACTAGCGGGGGATCCACCTACGAGCAGTACTTC. This gives the protein CASTRTSGGSTYEQYF.

This clone was detected only a few times. The V call is TRBV19, the J call TRBJ1-5, with 10 bases matching TRBD1. Losses at the gene ends were 4 bases for V and 1 base for J; bases not matched to a gene: 7. CDR1 LNHDA and CDR2 SQIVND come from the germline V gene (reference sequence). The CDR3 covers 17 residues. As DNA, the CDR3 is TGTGCCAGTAGTACCTTGGGGACAGGGGTGAGCAATCAGCCCCAGCATTTT. Its translation: CASSTLGTGVSNQPQHF.

Comment on this clone: In the same sample, other DNA sequences code for this CDR3. V usage is TRBV19 and J usage is TRBJ1-2; TRBD1 aligns across 8 bases. V shed 6 bases and J 2 bases; nucleotides not matched to a gene: 2. There are 13 residues in the CDR3. In germline, CDR1 is LNHDA, CDR2 SQIVND (reference sequence). In DNA, the CDR3 is TGTGCCAGTAGCTACAGGGGGAACTATGGCTACACCTTC. Its translation: CASSYRGNYGYTF.

The chain uses TRBV2 and TRBJ2-1, with 12 bases that match TRBD2. V shed 2 bases and J 4 bases; nucleotides not matched to a gene: 3. CDR3 length equals 16 residues. Germline CDR1 and CDR2: SNHLY and FYNNEI. The CDR3 DNA sequence: TGTGCCAGCAGTGAAAGCCTAGCGGGGGGGTACAATGAGCAGTTCTTC. Amino acids: CASSESLAGGYNEQFF.

The chain couples TRBV29-1 to TRBJ1-3; D unresolved. Trimming removed 4 bases from V and 0 bases from J, with 7 bases in between. The CDR3 consists of 13 residues. Germline V lookup: CDR1 SQVTM, CDR2 ANQGSEA. The CDR3 region is CSVGQRSGNTIYF. CDR3 nucleotide sequence: TGCAGCGTTGGGCAGCGCTCTGGAAACACCATATATTTT.

This clone appeared a single time. V is TRBV9 and J is TRBJ1-1; D may be TRBD1 (6 bases). With 0 bases removed from V and 5 bases from J, the gap between germline ends came to 17 bases. Germline-derived CDR1 and CDR2 are SGDLS and YYNGEE. CDR3 size: 16 residues. CDR3 residues: CASSVGGGADRTEAFF. The CDR3 nucleotides read TGTGCCAGCAGCGTAGGAGGGGGGGCGGATCGGACTGAAGCTTTCTTT.

This sequence joins TRBV5-1 and TRBJ2-1; 10 nucleotides align to TRBD2. V shed 4 bases and J 8 bases; nucleotides not matched to a gene: 3. CDR1 SGHRS and CDR2 YFSETQ come from the germline V gene. The CDR3 has 13 amino acids. The CDR3 reads CASSDGTSDEQFF. The CDR3 nucleotides are TGCGCCAGCAGCGATGGGACTAGCGATGAGCAGTTCTTC.

The rearrangement uses TRBV15 and TRBJ1-5; no firm D call. This CDR3 region has 14 residues. Germline CDR1 reads LNHNV; CDR2 reads YYDKDF (reference sequence). Between the trimmed V and J ends, which lost 1 base and 6 bases, there was a span of 10 bases. CDR3 sequence reads: CATSRGTAGQPQHF. The DNA for the CDR3 is TGTGCCACCAGCAGAGGTACAGCGGGTCAGCCCCAGCATTTT.

V is TRBV6-2 or TRBV6-3 and J is TRBJ2-5; TRBD1 is a possible D gene (5 bases). This CDR3 is built from 16 residues. V was pared by 4 bases and J by 4 bases, with 19 bases between. Germline lookup yields CDR1 MNHEY and CDR2 SVGEGT. CDR3 sequence: CASSCPLQNGAETQYF. The CDR3 DNA is TGTGCCAGCAGTTGCCCCCTACAAAATGGGGCAGAGACCCAGTACTTC.

This clone was detected once. This chain links TRBV2 with TRBJ2-3; D possibly corresponds to TRBD2 (6 bases). Germline loops: CDR1 SNHLY, CDR2 FYNNEI. The CDR3 length is 14 residues. The ends were cut back, 10 bases at V and 8 bases at J, with 22 bases in the middle. CDR3 nucleotides: TGTGCCACAGGCGGGAATGGGGGTGAAGGTACGCAGTATTTT. As protein: CATGGNGGEGTQYF.

This chain uses TRBV19 with TRBJ2-2; perhaps TRBD2 as D (7 bases). The CDR3 spans 16 residues. CDR1 is LNHDA, CDR2 SQIVND, per germline (reference sequence). The V end lost 0 bases, the J end lost 4 bases, and 12 bases lay between the germline ends. The CDR3, as DNA: TGTGCCAGTAGTATAGATGGGGGGGCTGCCACCGGGGAGCTGTTTTTT. Translating gives CASSIDGGAATGELFF.

The table lists this clone with a few counts. This chain connects TRBV7-2 to TRBJ1-5; TRBD1 is a possible D gene (6 bases). V lost 5 bases to trimming and J lost 7 bases, with 15 bases between them. This CDR3 is 14 amino acids long. Germline-derived CDR1 and CDR2 are SGHTA and FQGNSA. The CDR3 DNA sequence: TGTGCCAGCAGCCAAACACCAGGGGAACAGCCCCAGCATTTT. Residues: CASSQTPGEQPQHF.

The chain employs TRBV27 and TRBJ2-1; 9 bases are a match to TRBD2. Losses at the gene ends were 7 bases for V and 2 bases for J; bases not matched to a gene: 3. Germline V lookup: CDR1 MNHEY, CDR2 SMNVEV (reference sequence). The length of the CDR3 is 14 residues. The CDR3 nucleotides read TGTGCCAGCACGGCGGGGGGGCCCTACAATGAGCAGTTCTTC. Translation: CASTAGGPYNEQFF.

This clone was observed once. The chain is built from TRBV24-1 and TRBJ1-2; 7 bases fit TRBD1. CDR3 length equals 16 residues. The ends lost 4 bases at V and 0 bases at J; junction bases unmatched: 7. Looked up from germline, CDR1 is KGHDR and CDR2 is SFDVKD. CDR3 in amino acids: CATSDAGTAANYGYTF. The CDR3 DNA reads as TGTGCCACCAGTGACGCCGGGACAGCAGCTAACTATGGCTACACCTTC.

This sequence joins TRBV6-5 and TRBJ1-1, with a possible D match to TRBD1 (5 bases). Trimming removed 7 bases at V and 1 base at J, with 16 bases between. Germline values: CDR1 MNHEY, CDR2 SVGAGI. The CDR3 contains 15 residues. The DNA for the CDR3 is TGTGCCAGCAATAAGGGGTCTTCATGGAACACTGAAGCTTTCTTT. As protein: CASNKGSSWNTEAFF.

Here the CDR3 reads CASSQLATGELFF. The CDR3, as DNA: TGTGCCAGCAGCCAACTGGCTACCGGGGAGCTGTTTTTT. The gene calls are TRBV3-1 (or the pseudogene TRBV3-2) and TRBJ2-2; D not resolved. The ends were cut back, 2 bases at V and 5 bases at J, with 6 bases in the middle. Germline CDR1 and CDR2: LGHDT and YNNKEL (reference sequence). The CDR3 is 13 residues long.

This rearrangement joins TRBV29-1 to TRBJ1-1; possible D gene TRBD1, 6 bases. V shed 6 bases and J shed 3 bases, with 11 bases lying between them. The CDR3 runs to 12 residues. Germline V gene sequence: CDR1 SQVTM, CDR2 ANQGSEA. Here the CDR3 reads CSVGTGYTEAFF. Written as DNA, the CDR3 is TGCAGCGTAGGTACAGGGTACACTGAAGCTTTCTTT. The full variable domain, its missing parts supplied by reference TRBV29-1 and TRBJ1-1, is SAVISQKPSRDICQRGTSLTIQCQVDSQVTMMFWYRQQPGQSLTLIATANQGSEATYESGFVIDKFPISRPNLTFSTLTVSNMSPEDSSIYLCSVGTGYTEAFFGQGTRLTVV.

The chain is built from TRBV2 and TRBJ1-5; 10 bases agree with TRBD1. This CDR3 has 16 amino acids. Germline V CDR1 and CDR2: SNHLY, FYNNEI. Trimming removed 5 bases from V and 6 bases from J; junction bases left unmatched: 10. CDR3 in DNA: TGTGCCAGCAGTAACCCCGGGACAGGGGAAGGTCAGCCCCAGCATTTT. As protein: CASSNPGTGEGQPQHF. Supplemented by reference TRBV2 and TRBJ1-5, the full variable domain reads EPEVTQTPSHQVTQMGQEVILRCVPISNHLYFYWYRQILGQKVEFLVSFYNNEISEKSEIFDDQFSVERPDGSNFTLKIRSTKLEDSAMYFCASSNPGTGEGQPQHFGDGTRLSIL.

V is TRBV6-4 and J is TRBJ2-1; TRBD2 aligns across 14 bases. The J segment lost 8 bases and the V segment lost 2 bases, leaving 11 bases of the junction unmatched. The CDR3 runs to 18 residues. Germline-derived CDR1 and CDR2 are MRHNA and SNTAGT. Here the CDR3 DNA reads TGTGCCAGCAGTGACGGGAGACTAGCGGGGGGGCCTCGTCATGAGCAGTTCTTC. Its protein is CASSDGRLAGGPRHEQFF.

V and J are TRBV5-6 and TRBJ2-3; weak D call: TRBD2 (6 bases). Trimming stripped 4 bases from V and 5 bases from J, with 20 bases between. Looked up from germline, CDR1 is SGHDT and CDR2 is YYEEEE. The length of the CDR3 is 16 residues. CDR3 residues: CASSDAGPTKRDTQYF. The CDR3 DNA reads as TGTGCCAGCAGCGATGCGGGACCGACAAAGCGAGATACGCAGTATTTT.